These 8 T cell receptor beta chains came from one sample sequenced in a study of T cell responses to AZD1222 COVID-19 vaccine. Repertoires were generated with immunoSEQ multiplex PCR, while TCRdb's copy carries only in-frame clones and drops some. Of around 140,000 clones in the sample, 85% to 95% were seen once. This material consisted of peripheral blood, taken after recovery from COVID-19. All receptors come from an adult who had recovered from COVID-19.

The chain couples TRBV5-8 to TRBJ2-1; the D gene could be TRBD1 or TRBD2 (5 bases each). Trimming removed 0 bases from V and 9 bases from J, with 13 bases in between. There are 14 residues in the CDR3. Germline V gene lookup returns CDR1 SGHTS and CDR2 YDEGEE. CDR3 amino acids: CASSLVGDGVEQFF. CDR3 DNA: TGTGCCAGCAGCTTGGTTGGGGACGGAGTTGAGCAGTTCTTC.

The DNA for the CDR3 is TGTGCCAGTAGGGGACAGGGTGTAACCTACGAGCAGTACTTC. Its protein is CASRGQGVTYEQYF. The rearrangement uses TRBV19 and TRBJ2-7, with TRBD1 matching 9 bases. Per the germline V gene, CDR1 is LNHDA and CDR2 is SQIVND (reference sequence). The junction had 5 bases not matched to a gene; V was cut back by 6 bases and J by 2 bases. The CDR3 is 14 amino acids.

This rearrangement joins TRBV10-3 to TRBJ1-2, with a weak D call TRBD1 (6 bases). This CDR3 is 14 amino acids long. The germline V and J ends were trimmed by 3 bases and 4 bases, with 12 bases remaining between them. From germline, CDR1 is ENHRY and CDR2 SYGVKD. The CDR3 spells CAISDSGGPYGYTF. The CDR3 DNA reads TGTGCCATCAGTGACTCGGGGGGGCCCTATGGCTACACCTTC.

This chain links TRBV7-2 with TRBJ2-5, with D possibly being TRBD1 or TRBD2 (6 bases each). The germline V gene encodes CDR1 SGHTA and CDR2 FQGNSA. V shed 3 bases and J shed 2 bases, with 10 bases lying between them. The CDR3 consists of 14 residues. This CDR3 reads CASSFGGYQETQYF. CDR3 sequence (DNA): TGTGCCAGCAGCTTCGGGGGCTATCAAGAGACCCAGTACTTC.

The gene calls are TRBV30 and TRBJ2-3, with D unresolved. Germline V gene sequence: CDR1 GTSNPN, CDR2 SVGIG (reference sequence). The CDR3 runs to 14 residues. Between the trimmed V and J ends, which lost 0 bases and 0 bases, there was a span of 7 bases. CDR3 region: CAWSVGISTDTQYF. CDR3 bases: TGTGCCTGGAGTGTAGGAATTAGCACAGATACGCAGTATTTT.

This chain connects TRBV24-1 to TRBJ2-5; D may match TRBD1 or TRBD2 (6 bases each). The germline V gene has CDR1 KGHDR and CDR2 SFDVKD. The CDR3 spans 14 residues. The V and J ends lost 2 bases and 5 bases respectively, with 11 bases between them. CDR3 nucleotide sequence: TGTGCCACCAGTGATTCGGGGGCTGGGGAGACCCAGTACTTC. Translated: CATSDSGAGETQYF.

V usage is TRBV4-1 and J usage is TRBJ2-2; the match to TRBD2 covers 8 bases. CDR3 size: 16 residues. The germline gives CDR1 MGHRA, CDR2 YSYEKL. V lost 1 base and J lost 6; bases outside the gene matches: 7. CDR3 region: CASSQVPSGFAGELFF. CDR3 nucleotide sequence: TGCGCCAGCAGCCAAGTCCCTAGCGGGTTTGCCGGGGAGCTGTTTTTT.

The chain couples TRBV30 to TRBJ1-3; 7 bases are shared with TRBD1. This CDR3 spans 15 amino acids. Germline lookup yields CDR1 GTSNPN and CDR2 SVGIG (reference sequence). V lost 1 base and J lost 2; bases outside the gene matches: 5. This CDR3 reads CAWSGRGGPGNTIYF. Here the CDR3 DNA reads TGTGCCTGGAGTGGACGAGGGGGCCCTGGAAACACCATATATTTT.